This TCR beta chain is drawn from a study of T cell responses to AZD1222 COVID-19 vaccine. General study findings and limits: Most donors were white British and more were female, and clonal diversity was possibly underestimated.

The V gene's germline CDR1 is SGHTA and CDR2 FQGNSA. J lost 5 bases, V lost 4 bases, and 8 bases had no gene match. The CDR3 spans 15 residues. Profiling relied on immunoSEQ multiplex PCR, and the TCRdb table lists in-frame clones only, not all of them. The sample has around 140,000 clones; roughly 90% are singletons. To note about this clone: Its target is not known.

The source was peripheral blood, collected on day 0 of AZD1222 vaccination. This TCR was sampled from an adult in good health. The chain combines TRBV7-2 with TRBJ2-1; 7 nucleotides match TRBD1. The CDR3 coding sequence is TGTGCCAGCAGCTACCGGACAGGAGAGGACAATGAGCAGTTCTTC. Amino acids: CASSYRTGEDNEQFF.